The 21 T cell receptor beta chains below come from one sample, sequenced in a study of human T cells and chemical hapten exposure (dated by TCRdb to the early 2020s). The intended sense of this specimen's time point label: patch test 2, 6 weeks after DPC sensitization. The meaning of the sample's treatment or condition label: therapeutic diphenylcyclopropenone sensitization with weekly scalp DPC. The library came from RACE. Sequencing took place on a NextSeq 500. The public reads were quality trimmed at Q25 with fastp and then assembled into clones with MiXCR by TCRdb, keeping productive beta chains. Identical CDR3 protein sequences are pooled into one entry, listed with their most common genes and DNA. The sample includes fewer than 95,000 distinct CDR3 sequences, with approximately 11% observed a single time. The biggest ten clones account for under 2.5% of the sample. The sample consisted of whole blood, taken in connection with sensitization to the hapten diphenylcyclopropenone (DPC). The receptors shown here come from a man aged 35 to 55 with alopecia areata. Some clones in this sample may be carry-over from other donors' samples.

V is TRBV30 and J is TRBJ1-2; 8 bases line up with TRBD1. Germline assignment: CDR1 GTSNPN and CDR2 SVGIG (reference sequence). CDR3 length: 14 amino acids. V lost 6 bases and J lost 7; bases outside the gene matches: 13. For the CDR3, the DNA is TGTGCCTGCCCCGTAACAGGGGGATTTAGTGGCTACACCTTC. Residues: CACPVTGGFSGYTF.

This rearrangement joins TRBV11-3 to TRBJ1-1, with D perhaps matching TRBD1 (6 bases). The V end lost 3 bases, the J end lost 6 bases, and 11 bases lay between the germline ends. Germline V lookup: CDR1 SGHNT, CDR2 YENEEA. The CDR3 has 13 amino acids. As DNA, the CDR3 is TGTGCCAGCAGCTTCGCACAGGGCTCTGAAGCTTTCTTT. Its protein product is CASSFAQGSEAFF.

There are a few counts of this clonotype. The chain links TRBV6-2 or TRBV6-3 to TRBJ2-1; maybe TRBD1 (5 bases). The V gene's germline CDR1 is MNHEY and CDR2 SVGEGT. There are 14 residues in the CDR3. The V end lost 4 bases, the J end lost 8 bases, and 15 bases lay between the germline ends. CDR3 region: CASSWGGPGYEQFF. CDR3 DNA sequence: TGTGCCAGCAGTTGGGGCGGTCCTGGGTATGAGCAGTTCTTC.

The chain has TRBV12-3 or TRBV12-4 and TRBJ1-2; no firm D call. CDR3 length equals 15 residues. V lost 2 bases to trimming and J lost 0 bases, with 10 bases between them. This chain's CDR3 is CASSLFDLSNYGYTF. Written as DNA, the CDR3 is TGTGCCAGCAGTTTATTCGACTTGTCTAACTATGGCTACACCTTC.

Only a few counts were recorded for this clonotype. This sequence joins TRBV24-1 and TRBJ2-3; D gene uncertain. V was trimmed by 4 bases and J by 8 bases, leaving 15 bases between them. Germline values: CDR1 KGHDR, CDR2 SFDVKD. CDR3 size: 14 residues. The CDR3 DNA sequence: TGTGCCACCAGTGAGATTACACCGCTGGGTACGCAGTATTTT. Translated, it gives CATSEITPLGTQYF.

The chain employs TRBV5-1 and TRBJ2-6; 7 nucleotides agree with TRBD1. Germline lookup yields CDR1 SGHRS and CDR2 YFSETQ. The CDR3 sequence is 17 residues long. Trimming cost V 4 bases and J 2 bases; bases outside gene matches: 9. The CDR3 loop reads CASSERTGMAGANVLTF. CDR3 coding DNA: TGCGCCAGCAGCGAGAGGACAGGAATGGCTGGGGCCAACGTCCTGACTTTC. Variable domain in full (rest from reference TRBV5-1 and TRBJ2-6): KAGVTQTPRYLIKTRGQQVTLSCSPISGHRSVSWYQQTPGQGLQFLFEYFSETQRNKGNFPGRFSGRQFSNSRSEMNVSTLELGDSALYLCASSERTGMAGANVLTFGAGSRLTVL.

This clonotype rates as medium-sized (0.01 to 0.1%). The V and J genes are TRBV7-2 and TRBJ2-3; D is possibly TRBD2 (6 bases). This CDR3 is 15 amino acids long. Germline V gene sequence: CDR1 SGHTA, CDR2 FQGNSA. The V gene lost 7 bases and the J gene lost 1 base, with 15 bases spanning the gap. The CDR3 loop is CASTVGQRGTDTQYF. The CDR3 DNA reads as TGTGCCAGCACCGTGGGGCAGCGGGGCACAGATACGCAGTATTTT.

The J gene is TRBJ1-1, the V gene TRBV28; D ambiguous. The CDR3 consists of 14 residues. V lost 2 bases to trimming and J lost 4 bases, with 11 bases between them. CDR1 MDHEN and CDR2 SYDVKM come from the germline V gene. The DNA of the CDR3 is TGTGCCAGCAGTTTAAGGCGAATGGGCACTGAAGCTTTCTTT. This sequence encodes CASSLRRMGTEAFF.

This clonotype was detected ten times or more. The chain combines TRBV29-1 with TRBJ1-2; D unclear. Trimming left V 5 bases short and J 2 bases short, with 12 bases between. Looked up from germline, CDR1 is SQVTM and CDR2 is ANQGSEA. The length of the CDR3 is 13 residues. The CDR3 DNA reads as TGCAGCGTTTTATTGGAAATGAACTATGGCTACACCTTC. It specifies CSVLLEMNYGYTF.

This clonotype came up a few times. The chain recombines TRBV20-1 with TRBJ2-2; D ambiguous. Germline values: CDR1 DFQATT, CDR2 SNEGSKA (reference sequence). The CDR3 has 13 amino acids. The V end was cut by 3 bases, the J end by 6 bases, with 11 bases between. CDR3 nucleotides: TGCAGTGCTAGTCGAGACGCGCCCGGGGAGCTGTTTTTT. It translates to CSASRDAPGELFF.

This chain connects TRBV7-9 to TRBJ1-2; D is uncertain. The CDR3 consists of 15 residues. V was trimmed by 6 bases and J by 0 bases, leaving 14 bases between them. Germline lookup yields CDR1 SEHNR and CDR2 FQNEAQ (reference sequence). This chain's CDR3 is CASSLQTVANYGYTF. The CDR3, as DNA: TGTGCCAGCAGTCTCCAGACTGTCGCTAACTATGGCTACACCTTC.

The chain recombines TRBV14 with TRBJ1-6; D is unclear. The CDR3 has 13 amino acids. CDR1 and CDR2 (germline): SGHDN, FVKESK. Trimming cost V 1 base and J 14 bases, with 12 bases left between them. CDR3 DNA: TGTGCCAGCAGCCAAGGACTTAGGTTATCCCTCCACTTT. This codes for CASSQGLRLSLHF.

V and J are TRBV20-1 and TRBJ2-7; maybe TRBD2 (5 bases). The length of the CDR3 is 12 residues. Between the trimmed V and J ends, which lost 2 bases and 4 bases, there was a span of 9 bases. The V gene's germline CDR1 is DFQATT and CDR2 SNEGSKA (reference sequence). Here the CDR3 reads CSARLTGYEQYF. CDR3 DNA sequence: TGCAGTGCTAGACTAACGGGGTACGAGCAGTACTTC.

The rearrangement links TRBV2 to TRBJ2-7, with TRBD2 matching over 10 bases. The CDR3 is 15 amino acids. CDR1 is SNHLY, CDR2 FYNNEI, per germline. The J segment lost 1 base and the V segment lost 8 bases, leaving 8 bases of the junction unmatched. The CDR3 bases are TGTGCCAGCCAGCGGCTAGCGGGAGAATCCTACGAGCAGTACGTC. Its translation: CASQRLAGESYEQYV.

This clonotype was observed a few times. The chain employs TRBV20-1 and TRBJ2-5; perhaps TRBD1 as D (5 bases). V gave up 0 bases and J gave up 1 base, with 12 bases separating them. Per germline, CDR1 DFQATT and CDR2 SNEGSKA (reference sequence). The CDR3 length is 15 residues. In nucleotides, the CDR3 is TGCAGTGCTAGAGATGCTACAGGTGTCCAAGAGACCCAGTACTTC. This sequence encodes CSARDATGVQETQYF.

This clonotype was seen a few times. The rearrangement links TRBV18 to TRBJ1-5; D call uncertain. Trimming pared 1 base from V and 4 bases from J, leaving 5 bases between. The germline CDR1 and CDR2 sequences are KGHSH and LQKENI. This CDR3 is 13 amino acids long. DNA for the CDR3: TGTGCCAGCTCACCACAACGGAATCAGCCCCAGCATTTT. Its translation is CASSPQRNQPQHF.

The chain has TRBV19 and TRBJ1-5; TRBD1 matches 7 bases. Per the germline V gene, CDR1 is LNHDA and CDR2 is SQIVND (reference sequence). The V gene end was trimmed by 1 base and the J gene end by 0 bases; junction bases not matched to a gene: 3. The CDR3 is made up of 16 amino acids. The CDR3: CASSIAGTDSNQPQHF. The CDR3 DNA reads as TGTGCCAGTAGTATAGCCGGGACAGATAGCAATCAGCCCCAGCATTTT.

The gene calls are TRBV7-3 and TRBJ2-3, with 8 bases lining up with TRBD2. Germline CDR1 is SGHTA and CDR2 is FQGTGA. The CDR3 contains 19 residues. V shed 0 bases, J shed 2 bases, and the junction held 13 bases outside the gene matches. The CDR3 DNA sequence: TGTGCCAGCAGCTTAACCGTGTCTGGGCTAGCGGGCAACACAGATACGCAGTATTTT. This gives the protein CASSLTVSGLAGNTDTQYF.

A few counts support this clonotype. The J gene is TRBJ2-1, the V gene TRBV11-2; TRBD1 matches 8 bases. Looked up from germline, CDR1 is SGHAT and CDR2 is FQNNGV. Trimming cost V 1 base and J 15 bases; bases outside gene matches: 11. The length of the CDR3 is 14 residues. The CDR3 spells CASSLADRASARFF. CDR3 coding DNA: TGTGCCAGCAGCTTAGCGGACAGGGCTAGCGCAAGGTTCTTC.

The genes are TRBV4-1 and TRBJ1-2; TRBD1 might be the D (5 bases). Germline CDR1 and CDR2: MGHRA and YSYEKL. V shed 1 base and J shed 10 bases, with 13 bases lying between them. The CDR3 has 13 amino acids. CDR3 protein: CASSQAWDRDYTF. The CDR3, as DNA: TGCGCCAGCAGCCAAGCCTGGGACCGTGACTACACCTTC.

This clonotype was seen ten or more times. The genes are TRBV14 and TRBJ1-1; 7 bases are a match to TRBD1. V shed 1 base, J shed 5 bases, and the junction held 4 bases outside the gene matches. Germline CDR1 SGHDN, CDR2 FVKESK. The CDR3 is made up of 14 amino acids. The CDR3 bases are TGTGCCAGCAGCCAAGGACAGGGTGGAACTGAAGCTTTCTTT. Protein sequence: CASSQGQGGTEAFF.